What follows are 7 T cell receptor beta chains derived from one specimen sequenced in a study of regulatory T cells in long-lasting Graves disease. Time point specified: newly diagnosed GD, antithyroid drugs for less than 3 months. PBMCs were the source of the RNA used for TCR sequencing. TCR beta libraries were built with iRepertoire HTBI primers and Arm-PCR of CDR3 regions. TCRdb ran MiXCR on the multiplex PCR reads and lists one entry per CDR3 protein. This table has around 250,000 distinct CDR3 sequences, about 17% appearing once. Sequenced here: peripheral blood mononuclear cells (PBMCs), sampled at new diagnosis, from a patient treated with antithyroid drugs. The source of these receptors is a female donor with Graves disease.

This clonotype was detected many times. V and J are TRBV3-1 and TRBJ2-3, with 8 bases fitting TRBD1. Germline V CDR1 and CDR2: LGHDT, YNNKEL (reference sequence). The J segment lost 0 bases and the V segment lost 4 bases, leaving 3 bases of the junction unmatched. This CDR3 contains 15 residues. The CDR3 loop is CASSLRDRSTDTQYF. For the CDR3, the DNA is TGTGCCAGCAGCCTACGGGACAGGAGCACAGATACGCAGTATTTT.

In this sample, this clonotype turned up many times. The rearrangement uses TRBV7-9 and TRBJ2-5; D perhaps matches TRBD1 (6 bases). The germline V and J ends were trimmed by 5 bases and 5 bases, with 18 bases remaining between them. CDR3 length: 15 amino acids. CDR1 is SEHNR, CDR2 FQNEAQ, per germline (reference sequence). CDR3 coding DNA: TGTGCCAGCAGCAATCAGGGGCAGGGGATGGAGACCCAGTACTTC. Translating it yields CASSNQGQGMETQYF.

The chain couples TRBV20-1 to TRBJ2-3, with TRBD2 as a possible D gene (6 bases). The V gene's germline CDR1 is DFQATT and CDR2 SNEGSKA (reference sequence). The CDR3 is 15 residues long. V lost 0 bases and J lost 4, with 14 bases in between. The CDR3 nucleotides read TGCAGTGCTAGAGATGGCGGGGCAACGGCAGATACGCAGTATTTT. Translated: CSARDGGATADTQYF.

In the case of this clonotype: A much larger clone lies one base from this, so it may be a read error. The J gene is TRBJ2-7, the V gene TRBV9; tentative D call: TRBD2 (6 bases). The germline gives CDR1 SGDLS, CDR2 YYNGEE. The V end lost 0 bases, the J end lost 7 bases, and 14 bases lay between the germline ends. This CDR3 contains 14 residues. CDR3: CASSVAGAGNEQYF. The CDR3 DNA follows: TGTGCCAGCAGCGTAGCGGGAGCGGGCAATGAGCAGTACTTC.

The V gene is TRBV20-1, the J gene TRBJ1-1; D not resolved. The CDR3 sequence is 16 residues long. The V end lost 3 bases, the J end lost 4 bases, and 21 bases lay between the germline ends. Germline V gene data show CDR1 as DFQATT and CDR2 as SNEGSKA (reference sequence). Here the CDR3 reads CSASAYGTASPTEAFF. The CDR3 coding sequence is TGCAGTGCTAGTGCTTATGGCACGGCGAGCCCCACTGAAGCTTTCTTT.

Ten or more counts support this clonotype. The rearrangement uses TRBV2 and TRBJ1-5, with 7 bases fitting TRBD1. Trimming removed 1 base from V and 3 bases from J; junction bases left unmatched: 6. Germline loops: CDR1 SNHLY, CDR2 FYNNEI. The CDR3 is made up of 16 amino acids. The CDR3, as DNA: TGTGCCAGCAGTGAAGAGGGCGGGACAGTCAATCAGCCCCAGCATTTT. Translating gives CASSEEGGTVNQPQHF.

Many counts were recorded for this clonotype. This chain joins TRBV3-1 and TRBJ2-5; 9 nucleotides align to TRBD2. Per germline, CDR1 LGHDT and CDR2 YNNKEL (reference sequence). This CDR3 has 16 amino acids. The V gene end was trimmed by 1 base and the J gene end by 2 bases; junction bases not matched to a gene: 5. The CDR3 DNA reads TGTGCCAGCAGCCAAGGTCTGACTAGCGGACAAGAGACCCAGTACTTC. Translation gives CASSQGLTSGQETQYF.